Listed here are 26 T cell receptor beta chains from one sample, sequenced in a study of shared clonotypes between healthy human individuals. Using immunoSEQ multiplex PCR, the repertoire was profiled, and TCRdb retains in-frame clones only, with some absent. The data contain some 1,600,000 clones, around 98% of them singletons. Sequencing was carried out using naive CD4+ T cells sorted from blood. Stated subset: CD45RA+ positively selected. The source is a young man in good health.

V and J are TRBV27 and TRBJ2-1; D is perhaps TRBD2 (5 bases). Germline CDR1 MNHEY, CDR2 SMNVEV (reference sequence). V lost 4 bases, J lost 3 bases, and 10 bases lay in between. The CDR3 runs 14 residues. The DNA for the CDR3 is TGTGCCAGCAGTTCTACGGGGTACTACAATGAGCAGTTCTTC. It is translated as CASSSTGYYNEQFF.

Of note for this clone: Other DNA sequences in this sample translate to the same CDR3. CDR3 DNA sequence: TGCGCCAGCAGCTTGGCCCCCGGGACTAGCGGGTACAATGAGCAGTTCTTC. Its translation is CASSLAPGTSGYNEQFF. V gene TRBV5-1 combines with J gene TRBJ2-1, with TRBD2 matching 12 bases. The germline V gene has CDR1 SGHRS and CDR2 YFSETQ. V lost 0 bases, J lost 4 bases, and 5 bases stayed unmatched. The CDR3 is made up of 17 amino acids.

The CDR3 coding sequence is TGTGCCAGCAGCGTAGTCCCAGTTGACACGAACACCGGGGAGCTGTTTTTT. This sequence encodes CASSVVPVDTNTGELFF. This chain links TRBV9 with TRBJ2-2, with D uncertain. Germline CDR1 reads SGDLS; CDR2 reads YYNGEE. CDR3 length: 17 residues. V gave up 0 bases and J gave up 0 bases, with 12 bases separating them.

J is TRBJ2-3 and V is TRBV4-2, with TRBD2 matching 8 bases. This CDR3 is 13 amino acids long. Germline V lookup: CDR1 LGHNA, CDR2 YNFKEQ. Germline trimming cut 4 bases from V and 5 bases from J; bases unmatched to any gene: 2. CDR3 protein: CASSPSGLDTQYF. DNA for the CDR3: TGTGCCAGCAGCCCTAGCGGGTTAGATACGCAGTATTTT.

J is TRBJ1-3 and V is TRBV9; 9 bases line up with TRBD1. V dropped 0 bases and J dropped 0; count of bases not matched to a gene: 4. The germline gives CDR1 SGDLS, CDR2 YYNGEE. This CDR3 is built from 17 residues. CDR3 in amino acids: CASSVALGQGSGNTIYF. The CDR3, as DNA: TGTGCCAGCAGCGTAGCTTTGGGACAGGGCTCTGGAAACACCATATATTTT. The complete variable domain, with remaining parts taken from reference TRBV9 and TRBJ1-3, reads DSGVTQTPKHLITATGQRVTLRCSPRSGDLSVYWYQQSLDQGLQFLIQYYNGEERAKGNILERFSAQQFPDLHSELNLSSLELGDSALYFCASSVALGQGSGNTIYFGEGSWLTVV.

The genes are TRBV6-1 and TRBJ2-5; D is perhaps TRBD1 or TRBD2 (6 bases each). CDR1 and CDR2 from the germline V gene are MNHNS and SASEGT. Trimming cost V 4 bases and J 4 bases, with 16 bases left between them. The CDR3 has 15 residues. DNA for the CDR3: TGTGCCAGCAGTGCGGTCCGGGGGCGTCGAGAGACCCAGTACTTC. Translating it yields CASSAVRGRRETQYF.

The rearrangement joins TRBV5-6 to TRBJ1-1; D not certain. This CDR3 region has 14 residues. V was trimmed by 1 base and J by 1 base, leaving 8 bases between them. Germline V gene lookup returns CDR1 SGHDT and CDR2 YYEEEE. The CDR3 DNA reads TGTGCCAGCAGCTTGTACTTCAAGAACACTGAAGCTTTCTTT. It translates to CASSLYFKNTEAFF.

The V and J genes are TRBV5-1 and TRBJ2-5; 8 bases line up with TRBD1. With V trimmed by 4 bases and J by 4 bases, 6 bases remained unmatched. This CDR3 has 14 residues. Per the germline V gene, CDR1 is SGHRS and CDR2 is YFSETQ. DNA for the CDR3: TGCGCCAGCAGCCCCCAAGGACAGGGAGAGACCCAGTACTTC. It codes for CASSPQGQGETQYF.

This chain links TRBV5-4 with TRBJ2-1; 10 positions match TRBD2. This CDR3 has 16 amino acids. After removal of 2 bases from V and 4 bases from J, the junction contained 6 bases not matched to a gene. The germline gives CDR1 SGHNT, CDR2 YYREEE (reference sequence). The CDR3 DNA reads TGTGCCAGCAGCTTAAGGACTAGCGGCCAATACAATGAGCAGTTCTTC. Translation: CASSLRTSGQYNEQFF.

This clone has a single count. The chain combines TRBV6-6 with TRBJ1-1; 8 positions agree with TRBD1. V gave up 5 bases and J gave up 7 bases; unmatched junction bases: 6. CDR3 length: 13 amino acids. CDR1 and CDR2 (germline): MNHNY, SVGAGI (reference sequence). The CDR3 DNA reads TGTGCCAGCAGTGCCGACAGGGGCTTTGAAGCTTTCTTT. Protein product: CASSADRGFEAFF.

The chain links TRBV15 to TRBJ2-3; D may match TRBD1 or TRBD2 (5 bases each). The CDR3 runs 14 residues. The V end was cut by 4 bases, the J end by 6 bases, with 14 bases between. Germline loops: CDR1 LNHNV, CDR2 YYDKDF (reference sequence). CDR3 sequence reads: CATSTGVRDDTQYF. CDR3 nucleotides: TGTGCCACCAGCACTGGGGTTAGGGACGATACGCAGTATTTT.

The rearrangement links TRBV10-3 to TRBJ1-1, with a tentative D call TRBD1 (5 bases). CDR1 and CDR2 from the germline V gene are ENHRY and SYGVKD. Trimming stripped 9 bases from V and 4 bases from J, with 12 bases between. This CDR3 is built from 12 residues. CDR3 nucleotide sequence: TGTGCCATTCAAGCGGGGGGCACTGAAGCTTTCTTT. Its protein product is CAIQAGGTEAFF.

The CDR3 DNA reads TGTGCCACCAGCATTAACAGGGGAGATAATGAAAAACTGTTTTTT. Translated: CATSINRGDNEKLFF. The chain uses TRBV15 and TRBJ1-4; 7 bases match TRBD1. The CDR3 has 15 amino acids. V trimming: 4 bases; J trimming: 4 bases; junction bases outside the gene matches: 6. CDR1 and CDR2 from the germline V gene are LNHNV and YYDKDF (reference sequence).

The chain joins TRBV6-4 to TRBJ2-1, with 9 bases lining up with TRBD1. The CDR3 loop spans 19 amino acids. Germline trimming cut 5 bases from V and 0 bases from J; bases unmatched to any gene: 14. CDR1 and CDR2 (germline): MRHNA, SNTAGT. The CDR3 DNA is TGTGCCAGCAGTTCCCCCGGACAGGGGCAACGAAGCTCCTACAATGAGCAGTTCTTC. This encodes CASSSPGQGQRSSYNEQFF.

V and J are TRBV9 and TRBJ2-7; the D gene is possibly TRBD2 (5 bases). Trimming pared 0 bases from V and 5 bases from J, leaving 15 bases between. In germline, CDR1 is SGDLS, CDR2 YYNGEE. CDR3 size: 15 residues. The CDR3 reads CASSVAPAGDDEQYF. The CDR3 bases are TGTGCCAGCAGCGTAGCACCAGCCGGGGATGACGAGCAGTACTTC.

Remarks on this clone: Other DNA sequences in the sample encode the same CDR3. This sequence joins TRBV5-6 and TRBJ2-3; no clear D gene. Germline V lookup: CDR1 SGHDT, CDR2 YYEEEE. Trimming removed 2 bases at V and 1 base at J, with 5 bases between. The CDR3 is 13 amino acids. CDR3 nucleotides: TGTGCCAGCAGCTTAAGGGGCACAGATACGCAGTATTTT. It codes for CASSLRGTDTQYF.

The chain links TRBV18 to TRBJ2-2; 7 nucleotides line up with TRBD1. V lost 3 bases, J lost 3 bases, and 7 bases stayed unmatched. Germline V gene lookup returns CDR1 KGHSH and CDR2 LQKENI. This CDR3 spans 16 amino acids. CDR3 coding DNA: TGTGCCAGCTCACCCGGACAGGAGTATTACACCGGGGAGCTGTTTTTT. It codes for CASSPGQEYYTGELFF.

The gene calls are TRBV5-4 and TRBJ1-1; possible D gene TRBD1, 5 bases. The germline V and J ends were trimmed by 4 bases and 1 base, with 17 bases remaining between them. CDR1 and CDR2 from the germline V gene are SGHNT and YYREEE (reference sequence). The CDR3 contains 16 residues. CDR3 bases: TGTGCCAGCAGCCTGGGCGGAGGGGTTCGGAACACTGAAGCTTTCTTT. Protein product: CASSLGGGVRNTEAFF.

V usage is TRBV7-9 and J usage is TRBJ2-5; the D gene is possibly TRBD1 (6 bases). In germline, CDR1 is SEHNR, CDR2 FQNEAQ (reference sequence). The length of the CDR3 is 14 residues. V shed 5 bases and J shed 2 bases, with 12 bases lying between them. The CDR3 spells CASSLRTEQETQYF. CDR3 DNA: TGTGCCAGCAGCCTACGGACAGAGCAAGAGACCCAGTACTTC. Supplemented by reference TRBV7-9 and TRBJ2-5, the full variable domain reads DTGVSQNPRHKITKRGQNVTFRCDPISEHNRLYWYRQTLGQGPEFLTYFQNEAQLEKSRLLSDRFSAERPKGSFSTLEIQRTEQGDSAMYLCASSLRTEQETQYFGPGTRLLVL.

As for this clone: This specimen includes other DNA sequences encoding the same CDR3. The V call is TRBV10-3, the J call TRBJ2-1; D not certain. The CDR3 length is 12 residues. The V end was cut by 4 bases, the J end by 0 bases, with 1 base between. CDR1 and CDR2 from the germline V gene are ENHRY and SYGVKD. The CDR3 DNA reads TGTGCCATCAGTGGCTCCTACAATGAGCAGTTCTTC. This encodes CAISGSYNEQFF.

This clone was detected once. The V and J genes are TRBV9 and TRBJ1-2; D unclear. V was clipped by 2 bases and J by 0 bases, with 11 bases between them. This CDR3 spans 15 amino acids. CDR1 is SGDLS, CDR2 YYNGEE, per germline. CDR3 loop: CASSVTQATNYGYTF. The CDR3 region has the DNA TGTGCCAGCAGCGTGACGCAGGCCACTAACTATGGCTACACCTTC.

The CDR3 loop reads CATAPLRGQANPKIEKLFF. The CDR3 nucleotides read TGTGCCACCGCCCCGCTCAGGGGACAGGCCAACCCAAAGATCGAAAAACTGTTTTTT. V and J are TRBV15 and TRBJ1-4; TRBD1 matches at 8 bases. The V and J ends lost 8 bases and 8 bases, in that order; junction bases with no gene match: 25. Germline assignment: CDR1 LNHNV and CDR2 YYDKDF (reference sequence). The CDR3 sequence is 19 residues long.

V and J are TRBV2 and TRBJ2-3, with D possibly being TRBD2 (6 bases). Deletions cut 8 bases from V and 4 bases from J, with 16 bases between. The CDR3 sequence is 14 residues long. Germline values: CDR1 SNHLY, CDR2 FYNNEI. CDR3 in amino acids: CASSQLEGADTQYF. CDR3 nucleotides: TGTGCCAGCTCCCAGCTGGAGGGCGCAGATACGCAGTATTTT.

The chain joins TRBV30 to TRBJ1-2; D unresolved. V lost 5 bases, J lost 8 bases, and 9 bases lay in between. Germline V gene sequence: CDR1 GTSNPN, CDR2 SVGIG (reference sequence). This CDR3 contains 10 residues. This chain's CDR3 is CAWAPPGYTF. The CDR3 DNA is TGTGCCTGGGCCCCTCCGGGCTACACCTTC.

The chain employs TRBV25-1 and TRBJ2-5; D gene uncertain. CDR1 MGHDK and CDR2 SYGVNS come from the germline V gene. V lost 3 bases to trimming and J lost 3 bases, with 8 bases between them. This CDR3 has 13 residues. The CDR3 loop is CASSETVEETQYF. CDR3 nucleotides: TGTGCCAGCAGTGAGACGGTGGAAGAGACCCAGTACTTC.

V and J are TRBV19 and TRBJ2-3; D is ambiguous. With 3 bases removed from V and 5 bases from J, the gap between germline ends came to 9 bases. Germline lookup yields CDR1 LNHDA and CDR2 SQIVND (reference sequence). The CDR3 has 13 residues. CDR3 amino acids: CASSIGSKDTQYF. The CDR3 DNA follows: TGTGCCAGTAGTATTGGGTCCAAAGATACGCAGTATTTT.